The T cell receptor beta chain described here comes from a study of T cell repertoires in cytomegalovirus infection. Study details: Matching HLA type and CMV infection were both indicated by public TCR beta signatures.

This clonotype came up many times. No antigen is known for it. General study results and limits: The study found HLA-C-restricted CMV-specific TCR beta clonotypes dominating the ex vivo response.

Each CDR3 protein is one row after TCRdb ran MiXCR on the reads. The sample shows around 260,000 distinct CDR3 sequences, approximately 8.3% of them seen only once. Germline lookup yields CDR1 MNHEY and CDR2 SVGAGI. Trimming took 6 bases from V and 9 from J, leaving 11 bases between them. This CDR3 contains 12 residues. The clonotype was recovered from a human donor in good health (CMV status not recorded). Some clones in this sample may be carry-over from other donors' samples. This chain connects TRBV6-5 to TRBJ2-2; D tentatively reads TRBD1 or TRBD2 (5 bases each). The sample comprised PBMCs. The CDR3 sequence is CASSYGGRELFF. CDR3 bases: TGTGCCAGCAGCTATGGGGGTAGGGAGCTGTTTTTT.